This TCR beta chain comes out of a study of PD-L1 blockade in urothelial cancer. Study as a whole: Bladder-origin urothelial cancer in males covered about 85% of the roughly 29 patients.

Time point: pretreatment peripheral blood. The CDR3 extends over 16 amino acids. Germline CDR1 is MGHRA and CDR2 is YSYEKL. V shed 2 bases and J 5 bases; nucleotides not matched to a gene: 8. This clone was recorded only once. Some clones are missing from TCRdb's copy, which holds only in-frame ones; the method was immunoSEQ multiplex PCR. The sample lists 15,000 to 20,000 clones, approximately 89% occurring once. Source: PBMCs, taken around atezolizumab (anti-PD-L1) treatment. The rearrangement uses TRBV4-1 and TRBJ1-5, with 8 bases identical to TRBD1. This TCR was recovered from a man aged 65-85 years with urothelial cancer. The CDR3 bases are TGCGCCAGCAGCCAATGGGGGATGACAGGGGATCAGCCCCAGCATTTT. This sequence encodes CASSQWGMTGDQPQHF.